This T cell receptor beta chain was identified in a study of cytotoxic CD8 clonotypes in ibrutinib-treated CLL. With regard to this clone: Its antigen remains unknown.

Overall study findings and caveats: A difference in sampling times existed between sustained-remission and progressing patients.

V was pared by 5 bases and J by 0 bases, with 15 bases between. CDR3 length: 16 amino acids. Germline V gene lookup returns CDR1 LNHDA and CDR2 SQIVND (reference sequence). Sequenced by immunoSEQ multiplex PCR; TCRdb stores in-frame clones only, minus some. The sample consists of around 160,000 clones, about four fifths of them appearing once. Here the sequenced sample was PBMCs, taken after 12 months of ibrutinib treatment. The chain is built from TRBV19 and TRBJ2-3; D is tentatively TRBD1 or TRBD2 (5 bases each). This clonotype originated in a human donor with chronic lymphocytic leukemia. The CDR3 nucleotides read TGTGCCAGTAGTCTAGGGACCTCTTTAAGCACAGATACGCAGTATTTT. Its translation: CASSLGTSLSTDTQYF. Full variable domain (missing parts from reference TRBV19 and TRBJ2-3): DGGITQSPKYLFRKEGQNVTLSCEQNLNHDAMYWYRQDPGQGLRLIYYSQIVNDFQKGDIAEGYSVSREKKESFPLTVTSAQKNPTAFYLCASSLGTSLSTDTQYFGPGTRLTVL.